This passage covers 12 T cell receptor beta chains from one sample sequenced in a study of post-analysis software for immune sequencing data. Unique molecular identifiers were present in the TCR beta cDNA libraries. TCRdb redid the calling of the PCR reads with MiXCR, one entry per CDR3 protein. Of about 800,000 distinct CDR3 sequences in the sample, around 27% were seen once. Study findings and constraints: With TRBV5-6, TRBV5-1 and TRBV20-1 included, a handful of TRBV segments were more frequent in patients than in controls.

These receptors have no identified antigens. Sequencing was done on a sample of blood. These receptors all stem from a girl aged 10 to 17 with multiple sclerosis.

This clonotype was counted many times. V gene TRBV10-3 combines with J gene TRBJ2-7; maybe TRBD2 (5 bases). The CDR3 has 14 amino acids. V lost 2 bases, J lost 4 bases, and 12 bases lay in between. Germline V gene data show CDR1 as ENHRY and CDR2 as SYGVKD. CDR3 in amino acids: CAISEKRDGYEQYF. CDR3 DNA sequence: TGTGCCATCAGTGAGAAGAGGGATGGGTACGAGCAGTACTTC.

The CDR3 bases are TGCAGTGCTAGAGATGGTGGCGGGGGGGCCGGGGAGACCCAGTACTTC. It specifies CSARDGGGGAGETQYF. The chain recombines TRBV20-1 with TRBJ2-5; 9 bases fit TRBD2. The CDR3 length is 16 residues. J gave up 5 bases and V 0 bases, and 10 bases lay outside the gene matches. Germline CDR1 and CDR2: DFQATT and SNEGSKA (reference sequence).

This clonotype was seen more than once but under ten times. This chain joins TRBV2 and TRBJ2-7; no clear D. CDR3 length: 12 amino acids. CDR1 and CDR2 (germline): SNHLY, FYNNEI. V was shortened by 2 bases and J by 3 bases, with 5 bases between the two germline ends. CDR3 sequence reads: CASSEMNYEQYF. The CDR3 region has the DNA TGTGCCAGCAGTGAAATGAACTACGAGCAGTACTTC. The full variable domain, its missing parts supplied by reference TRBV2 and TRBJ2-7, is EPEVTQTPSHQVTQMGQEVILRCVPISNHLYFYWYRQILGQKVEFLVSFYNNEISEKSEIFDDQFSVERPDGSNFTLKIRSTKLEDSAMYFCASSEMNYEQYFGPGTRLTVT.

This rearrangement joins TRBV7-4 to TRBJ2-1; 14 positions agree with TRBD2. Germline V lookup: CDR1 SGHVT, CDR2 SQSDAQ. Losses at the gene ends were 1 base for V and 0 bases for J; bases not matched to a gene: 5. There are 19 residues in the CDR3. CDR3 DNA sequence: TGTGCCAGCAGCTTAGAAGGGACTAGCGGGAGAAGCTCCTACAATGAGCAGTTCTTC. Protein sequence: CASSLEGTSGRSSYNEQFF.

The V and J genes are TRBV29-1 and TRBJ2-1; 14 nucleotides align to TRBD2. CDR1 and CDR2 (germline): SQVTM, ANQGSEA. This CDR3 spans 19 amino acids. J gave up 0 bases and V 7 bases, and 14 bases lay outside the gene matches. DNA for the CDR3: TGCAGCGCGGTGCCCGGGACTAGCGGGGGACGGAGCTCCTACAATGAGCAGTTCTTC. Translation: CSAVPGTSGGRSSYNEQFF.

J is TRBJ1-1 and V is TRBV7-9; D is possibly TRBD1 (6 bases). The length of the CDR3 is 13 residues. CDR1 is SEHNR, CDR2 FQNEAQ, per germline (reference sequence). The V and J ends lost 5 bases and 11 bases respectively, with 18 bases between them. The chain's CDR3 is CASSETGQIGAFF. CDR3 in DNA: TGTGCCAGCAGCGAAACGGGACAAATAGGGGCTTTCTTT.

This clonotype has only a few counts. The chain links TRBV24-1 to TRBJ2-1; 9 bases are shared with TRBD2. With V trimmed by 5 bases and J by 9 bases, 16 bases remained unmatched. CDR3 length: 17 amino acids. Germline CDR1 KGHDR, CDR2 SFDVKD. This chain's CDR3 is CATSGSNWPSGNVEQFF. CDR3 nucleotides: TGTGCCACCAGTGGTAGTAATTGGCCTAGCGGGAATGTTGAGCAGTTCTTC.

This clonotype occurred a few times. The chain joins TRBV11-2 to TRBJ2-3; D is undetermined. The V gene's germline CDR1 is SGHAT and CDR2 FQNNGV. This CDR3 has 12 amino acids. V lost 0 bases, J lost 4 bases, and 2 bases lay in between. CDR3 nucleotides: TGTGCCAGCAGCTTAGATTCAGATACGCAGTATTTT. Amino acids: CASSLDSDTQYF.

This clonotype appeared once. The gene calls are TRBV20-1 and TRBJ2-7, with D maybe TRBD1 (6 bases). Germline CDR1 is DFQATT and CDR2 is SNEGSKA (reference sequence). The CDR3 spans 15 residues. Trimming left V 7 bases short and J 4 bases short, with 23 bases between. This CDR3 reads CSGLGGVGVGYEQYF. In DNA, the CDR3 is TGCAGTGGGCTTGGGGGCGTGGGCGTCGGGTACGAGCAGTACTTC.

The V and J genes are TRBV18 and TRBJ2-1, with 8 bases matching TRBD1. From germline, CDR1 is KGHSH and CDR2 LQKENI. CDR3 size: 15 residues. V trimming: 3 bases; J trimming: 6 bases; junction bases outside the gene matches: 7. The DNA of the CDR3 is TGTGCCAGCTCACCGGTGGACAGGGAGGTCAATGAGCAGTTCTTC. The encoded protein is CASSPVDREVNEQFF.

The table lists this clonotype with a few counts. This chain uses TRBV15 with TRBJ1-2, with TRBD1 identical over 8 bases. Per the germline V gene, CDR1 is LNHNV and CDR2 is YYDKDF (reference sequence). The CDR3 is made up of 14 amino acids. Trimming removed 5 bases from V and 3 bases from J; junction bases left unmatched: 5. Here the CDR3 DNA reads TGTGCCACCAGCTTTTACAGGGGGGACTATGGCTACACCTTC. Its protein is CATSFYRGDYGYTF.

The chain recombines TRBV20-1 with TRBJ2-7, with D uncertain. V gave up 3 bases and J gave up 3 bases, with 12 bases separating them. CDR3 size: 13 residues. Germline CDR1 is DFQATT and CDR2 is SNEGSKA (reference sequence). The CDR3 here is CSARSGPFYEQYF. The CDR3 DNA reads as TGCAGTGCTAGGTCCGGGCCCTTCTACGAGCAGTACTTC.